The 13 T cell receptor beta chains below all came from one sample that was sequenced in a study of Graves' ophthalmopathy and Graves' hyperthyroidism (dated by TCRdb to the late 2010s). Sequencing relied on an Illumina HiSeq 2000. TCR beta CDR3 regions were amplified from RNA transcripts for repertoire sequencing. HTBI primers and the Qiagen OneStep RT-PCR kit were used in a first-round RT-PCR, which was followed by a second-round multiplex PCR, size selection and purification. TCRdb trimmed public reads at Q25 via fastp, called clones via MiXCR and kept in-frame beta chains. Every distinct CDR3 protein forms one entry, paired with its most common genes and DNA. The sample table contains hundreds of thousands of distinct CDR3 sequences; only one count was recorded for more than 40% of them. Under 3.5% of the sample lies in the top ten. The material sequenced was peripheral blood. The origin of the receptors is an adult man with Graves' ophthalmopathy.

This clonotype has just a few counts. A read error is possible here, since a much larger clone lies one base away. The chain has TRBV9 and TRBJ2-5, with D hard to call. With 3 bases removed from V and 6 bases from J, the gap between germline ends came to 6 bases. The CDR3 is 11 residues long. Germline V gene data show CDR1 as SGDLS and CDR2 as YYNGEE. CDR3 amino acids: CASSALKTQYF. DNA of the CDR3: TGTGCCAGCAGCGCCCTAAAGACCCAGTACTTC. Full variable domain (outside the CDR3, taken from reference TRBV9 and TRBJ2-5): DSGVTQTPKHLITATGQRVTLRCSPRSGDLSVYWYQQSLDQGLQFLIQYYNGEERAKGNILERFSAQQFPDLHSELNLSSLELGDSALYFCASSALKTQYFGPGTRLLVL.

This clonotype appeared many times. The rearrangement joins TRBV25-1 to TRBJ2-7; TRBD1 might be the D (5 bases). CDR3 size: 11 residues. Germline V gene sequence: CDR1 MGHDK, CDR2 SYGVNS. With 3 bases removed from V and 8 bases from J, the gap between germline ends came to 8 bases. The CDR3 here is CASSERQQQYF. Here the CDR3 DNA reads TGTGCCAGCAGTGAGCGACAGCAGCAGTACTTC.

A few counts support this clonotype. The chain carries TRBV3-1 and TRBJ2-5; D may match TRBD1 or TRBD2 (5 bases each). V was shortened by 2 bases and J by 1 base, with 20 bases between the two germline ends. Germline-derived CDR1 and CDR2 are LGHDT and YNNKEL (reference sequence). CDR3 size: 18 residues. The CDR3 region has the DNA TGTGCCAGCAGCCAACAGGCACGTGGGGGAGTCGTCCAAGAGACCCAGTACTTC. The encoded protein is CASSQQARGGVVQETQYF.

This rearrangement joins TRBV20-1 to TRBJ1-6; the D is unclear. V shed 3 bases and J shed 1 base, with 4 bases lying between them. Germline CDR1 and CDR2: DFQATT and SNEGSKA (reference sequence). There are 13 residues in the CDR3. DNA of the CDR3: TGCAGTGCTAGGCGATCCTATAATTCACCCCTCCACTTT. Protein sequence: CSARRSYNSPLHF.

This rearrangement joins TRBV7-9 to TRBJ1-1; D is uncertain. Trimming left V 5 bases short and J 1 base short, with 17 bases between. Germline loops: CDR1 SEHNR, CDR2 FQNEAQ (reference sequence). The length of the CDR3 is 16 residues. The CDR3 DNA follows: TGTGCCAGCAGCCCCCTGACTAGCGGGAGGAACACTGAAGCTTTCTTT. Encoded protein: CASSPLTSGRNTEAFF.

The V call is TRBV7-3, the J call TRBJ2-1; 11 nucleotides line up with TRBD2. Losses at the gene ends were 5 bases for V and 5 bases for J; bases not matched to a gene: 5. Germline loops: CDR1 SGHTA, CDR2 FQGTGA. CDR3 length: 15 residues. CDR3 bases: TGTGCCAGCAGCCCTGGACTAGCGGGTAACAATGAGCAGTTCTTC. It specifies CASSPGLAGNNEQFF.

This clonotype has a count of ten or more. The gene calls are TRBV11-2 and TRBJ2-6, with no clear D. V was clipped by 11 bases and J by 2 bases, with 7 bases between them. Germline values: CDR1 SGHAT, CDR2 FQNNGV. The CDR3 consists of 12 residues. The CDR3 is CAGRTGANVLTF. The CDR3 nucleotides read TGTGCCGGCCGGACTGGGGCCAACGTCCTGACTTTC.

For this clonotype: Just one base apart from a much larger clone, this may be a read error. The genes are TRBV11-2 and TRBJ1-2, with TRBD1 matching 8 bases. CDR3 size: 15 residues. Germline values: CDR1 SGHAT, CDR2 FQNNGV. Trimming at V came to 5 bases and at J to 1 base, leaving 6 bases not matched to a gene. CDR3 bases: TGTGCCAGCAGCGCCGGACAGGGTCGTAACTATGGCTACACCTTC. It codes for CASSAGQGRNYGYTF.

The rearrangement links TRBV2 to TRBJ1-1, with D hard to call. This CDR3 is 14 amino acids long. Per germline, CDR1 SNHLY and CDR2 FYNNEI. V gave up 8 bases and J gave up 4 bases, with 17 bases separating them. CDR3 protein: CASSRLGHGTEAFF. For the CDR3, the DNA is TGTGCCAGCTCCCGCCTCGGCCACGGCACTGAAGCTTTCTTT.

This clonotype was counted many times. This chain uses TRBV7-9 with TRBJ1-1; 7 bases match TRBD1. This CDR3 region has 12 residues. CDR1 SEHNR and CDR2 FQNEAQ come from the germline V gene (reference sequence). V gave up 10 bases and J gave up 1 base; unmatched junction bases: 3. The CDR3 here is CATRQGNTEAFF. The CDR3 region has the DNA TGTGCCACCAGACAGGGGAACACTGAAGCTTTCTTT.

This clonotype was counted only a few times. The germline gene is not matched at one end of the junction; a read error may be the cause. The chain couples TRBV10-3 to TRBJ1-2; a possible D gene is TRBD1 (6 bases). The V gene's germline CDR1 is ENHRY and CDR2 SYGVKD. The CDR3 is 14 amino acids. CDR3 DNA sequence: TGTGCCAGCAGTTACTCCCGGACAGCCGATGGCTACACCTTC. Encoded protein: CASSYSRTADGYTF.

This chain uses TRBV5-1 with TRBJ2-7, with 10 nucleotides matching TRBD2. Looked up from germline, CDR1 is SGHRS and CDR2 is YFSETQ. V dropped 4 bases and J dropped 5; count of bases not matched to a gene: 12. The CDR3 totals 16 residues. The CDR3 loop reads CASSPVTSGIIDEQYF. The CDR3 DNA is TGCGCCAGCAGCCCTGTTACTAGCGGGATTATCGACGAGCAGTACTTC. The whole variable domain, remainder taken from reference TRBV5-1 and TRBJ2-7, is KAGVTQTPRYLIKTRGQQVTLSCSPISGHRSVSWYQQTPGQGLQFLFEYFSETQRNKGNFPGRFSGRQFSNSRSEMNVSTLELGDSALYLCASSPVTSGIIDEQYFGPGTRLTVT.

This clonotype was counted many times. The CDR3: CASSRQGTGGYTF. The CDR3 coding sequence is TGTGCCAGCAGCCGACAGGGGACGGGTGGCTACACCTTC. The chain couples TRBV5-6 to TRBJ1-2; TRBD1 matches 8 bases. V was pared by 4 bases and J by 7 bases, with 6 bases of the junction left unmatched. This CDR3 has 13 residues. The germline V gene encodes CDR1 SGHDT and CDR2 YYEEEE.